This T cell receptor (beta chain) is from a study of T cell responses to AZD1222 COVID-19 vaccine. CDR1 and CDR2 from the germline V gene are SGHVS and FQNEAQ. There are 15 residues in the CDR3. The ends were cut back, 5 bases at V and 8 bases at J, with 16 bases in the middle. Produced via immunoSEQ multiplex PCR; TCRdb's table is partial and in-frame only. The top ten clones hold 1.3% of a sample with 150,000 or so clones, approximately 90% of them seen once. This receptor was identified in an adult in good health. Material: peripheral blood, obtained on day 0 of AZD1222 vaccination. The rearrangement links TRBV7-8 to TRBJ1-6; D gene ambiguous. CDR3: CASSPGRTEDSPLHF. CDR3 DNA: TGTGCCAGCAGCCCCGGCAGGACGGAGGATTCACCCCTCCACTTT.